This T cell receptor beta chain derives from a study of T cells in Graves' hyperthyroidism and ophthalmopathy. With V trimmed by 4 bases and J by 3 bases, 5 bases remained unmatched. This CDR3 comprises 17 residues. The V gene's germline CDR1 is LGHNA and CDR2 YNFKEQ. Authors of the study amplified TCR beta CDR3 regions from RNA transcripts. A set of HTBI primers served as the primers for a first-round RT-PCR of the TCR CDR3. MiXCR was run by TCRdb on the multiplex PCR reads, yielding one entry per CDR3 protein. This table has hundreds of thousands of distinct CDR3 sequences, 13% to 15% appearing once. Worth noting for this clonotype: The CDR3 end shows no conserved phenylalanine or tryptophan, and so a read error is likely.

The specimen was blood. The V and J genes are TRBV4-2 and TRBJ2-6; TRBD1 agrees at 11 bases. The receptor was derived from a woman younger than 30 with Graves' hyperthyroidism. CDR3 sequence reads: CASSLRDRGYGANVLTS. Here the CDR3 DNA reads TGTGCCAGCAGCCTACGGGACAGGGGGTATGGGGCCAACGTCCTGACTTCC.